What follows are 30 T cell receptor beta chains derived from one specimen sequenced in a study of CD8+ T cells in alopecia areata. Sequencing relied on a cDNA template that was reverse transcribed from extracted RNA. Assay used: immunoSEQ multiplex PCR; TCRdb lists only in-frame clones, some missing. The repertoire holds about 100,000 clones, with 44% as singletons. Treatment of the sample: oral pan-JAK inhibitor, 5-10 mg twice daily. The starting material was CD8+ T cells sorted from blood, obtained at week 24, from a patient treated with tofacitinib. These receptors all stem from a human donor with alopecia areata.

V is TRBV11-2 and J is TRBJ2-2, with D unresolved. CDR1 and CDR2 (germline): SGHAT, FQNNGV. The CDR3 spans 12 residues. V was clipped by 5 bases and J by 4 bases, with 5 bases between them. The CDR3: CASSLSTGELFF. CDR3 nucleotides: TGTGCCAGCAGCCTCTCCACCGGGGAGCTGTTTTTT.

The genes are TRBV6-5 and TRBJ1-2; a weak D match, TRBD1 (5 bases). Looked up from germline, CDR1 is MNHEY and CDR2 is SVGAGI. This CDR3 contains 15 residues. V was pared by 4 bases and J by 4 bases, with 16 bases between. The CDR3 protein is CASSSSRALGYGYTF. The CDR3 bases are TGTGCCAGCAGTTCTTCCAGGGCGCTAGGCTATGGCTACACCTTC.

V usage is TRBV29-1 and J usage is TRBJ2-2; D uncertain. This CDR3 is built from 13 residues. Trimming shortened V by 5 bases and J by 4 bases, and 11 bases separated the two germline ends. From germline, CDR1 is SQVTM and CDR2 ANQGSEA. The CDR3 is CSVPHRGTGELFF. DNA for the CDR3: TGCAGCGTTCCCCACCGAGGCACCGGGGAGCTGTTTTTT.

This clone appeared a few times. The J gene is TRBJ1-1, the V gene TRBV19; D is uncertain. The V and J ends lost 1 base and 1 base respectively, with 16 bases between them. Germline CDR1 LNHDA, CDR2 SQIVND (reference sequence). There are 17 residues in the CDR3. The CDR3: CASSIATRYLPNTEAFF. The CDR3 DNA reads TGTGCCAGTAGTATAGCAACGAGATACCTGCCGAACACTGAAGCTTTCTTT.

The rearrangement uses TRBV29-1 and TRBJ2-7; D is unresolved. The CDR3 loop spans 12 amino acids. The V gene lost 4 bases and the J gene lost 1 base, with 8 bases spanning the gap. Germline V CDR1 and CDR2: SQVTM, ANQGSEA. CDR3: CSVAGVSYEQYF. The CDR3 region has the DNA TGCAGCGTTGCTGGGGTTTCCTACGAGCAGTACTTC.

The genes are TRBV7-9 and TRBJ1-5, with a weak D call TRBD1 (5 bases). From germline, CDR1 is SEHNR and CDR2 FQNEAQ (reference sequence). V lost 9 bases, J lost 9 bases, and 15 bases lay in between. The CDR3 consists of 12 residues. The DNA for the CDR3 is TGTGCCAGTCAGGGACCCAGTGGGCCCCAGCATTTT. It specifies CASQGPSGPQHF. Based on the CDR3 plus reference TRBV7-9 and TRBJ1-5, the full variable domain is DTGVSQNPRHKITKRGQNVTFRCDPISEHNRLYWYRQTLGQGPEFLTYFQNEAQLEKSRLLSDRFSAERPKGSFSTLEIQRTEQGDSAMYLCASQGPSGPQHFGDGTRLSIL.

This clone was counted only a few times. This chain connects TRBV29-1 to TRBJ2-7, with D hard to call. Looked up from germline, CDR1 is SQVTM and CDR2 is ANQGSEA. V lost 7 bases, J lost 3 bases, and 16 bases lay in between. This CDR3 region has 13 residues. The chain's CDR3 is CSARVGGNYEQYF. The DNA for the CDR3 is TGCAGCGCCCGAGTCGGCGGAAACTACGAGCAGTACTTC.

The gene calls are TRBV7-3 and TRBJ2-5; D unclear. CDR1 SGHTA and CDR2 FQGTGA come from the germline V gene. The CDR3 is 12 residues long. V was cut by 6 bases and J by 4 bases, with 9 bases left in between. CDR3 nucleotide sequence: TGTGCCAGCAGTTCTTTTCCAGAGACCCAGTACTTC. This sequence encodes CASSSFPETQYF.

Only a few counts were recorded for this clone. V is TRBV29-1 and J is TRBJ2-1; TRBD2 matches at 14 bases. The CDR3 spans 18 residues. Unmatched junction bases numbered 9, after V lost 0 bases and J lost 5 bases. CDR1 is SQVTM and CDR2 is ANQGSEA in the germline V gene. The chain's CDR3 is CSVEDLVPGLAGDNEQFF. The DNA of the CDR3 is TGCAGCGTTGAAGATCTCGTACCGGGACTAGCGGGAGACAATGAGCAGTTCTTC.

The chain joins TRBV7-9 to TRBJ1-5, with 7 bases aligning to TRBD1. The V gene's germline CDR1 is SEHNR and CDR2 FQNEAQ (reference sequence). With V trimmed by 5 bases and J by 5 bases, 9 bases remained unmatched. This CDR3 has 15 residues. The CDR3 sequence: CASSTTGTEDQPQHF. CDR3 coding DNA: TGTGCCAGCAGCACGACAGGGACGGAGGATCAGCCCCAGCATTTT.

The CDR3 here is CASWRRGPDEKLFF. CDR3 sequence (DNA): TGTGCCAGCTGGCGGAGGGGGCCGGATGAAAAACTGTTTTTT. The V call is TRBV18, the J call TRBJ1-4, with TRBD1 matching 7 bases. Germline assignment: CDR1 KGHSH and CDR2 LQKENI. V was pared by 7 bases and J by 6 bases, with 8 bases of the junction left unmatched. The CDR3 is 14 residues long.

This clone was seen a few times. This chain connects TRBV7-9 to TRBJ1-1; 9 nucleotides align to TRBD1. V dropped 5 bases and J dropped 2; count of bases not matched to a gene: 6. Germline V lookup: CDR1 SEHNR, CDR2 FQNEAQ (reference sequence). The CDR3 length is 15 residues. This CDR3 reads CASSPRQGVNTEAFF. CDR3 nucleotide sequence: TGTGCCAGCAGCCCCCGACAGGGGGTTAACACTGAAGCTTTCTTT. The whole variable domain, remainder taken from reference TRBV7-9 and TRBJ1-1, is DTGVSQNPRHKITKRGQNVTFRCDPISEHNRLYWYRQTLGQGPEFLTYFQNEAQLEKSRLLSDRFSAERPKGSFSTLEIQRTEQGDSAMYLCASSPRQGVNTEAFFGQGTRLTVV.

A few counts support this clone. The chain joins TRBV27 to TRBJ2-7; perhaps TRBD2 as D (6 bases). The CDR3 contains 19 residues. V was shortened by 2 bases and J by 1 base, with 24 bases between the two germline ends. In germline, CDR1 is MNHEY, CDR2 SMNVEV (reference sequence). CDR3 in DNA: TGTGCCAGCAGTTTAGGGTCTCTTGGAGGGATGAAGACTTCCTACGAGCAGTACTTC. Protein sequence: CASSLGSLGGMKTSYEQYF.

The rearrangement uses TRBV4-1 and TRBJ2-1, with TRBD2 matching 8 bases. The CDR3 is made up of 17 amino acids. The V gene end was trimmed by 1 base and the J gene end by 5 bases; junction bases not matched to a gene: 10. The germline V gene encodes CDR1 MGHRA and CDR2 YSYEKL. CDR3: CASSQGGYGRADNEQFF. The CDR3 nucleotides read TGCGCCAGCAGCCAAGGGGGATACGGGAGGGCAGACAATGAGCAGTTCTTC.

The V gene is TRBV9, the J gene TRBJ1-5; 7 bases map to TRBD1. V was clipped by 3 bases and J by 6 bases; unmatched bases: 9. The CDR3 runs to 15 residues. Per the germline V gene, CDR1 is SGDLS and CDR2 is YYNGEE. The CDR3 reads CASSAGTALGQPQHF. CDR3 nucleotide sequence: TGTGCCAGCAGCGCCGGGACAGCGCTCGGTCAGCCCCAGCATTTT. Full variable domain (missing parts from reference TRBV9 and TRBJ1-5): DSGVTQTPKHLITATGQRVTLRCSPRSGDLSVYWYQQSLDQGLQFLIQYYNGEERAKGNILERFSAQQFPDLHSELNLSSLELGDSALYFCASSAGTALGQPQHFGDGTRLSIL.

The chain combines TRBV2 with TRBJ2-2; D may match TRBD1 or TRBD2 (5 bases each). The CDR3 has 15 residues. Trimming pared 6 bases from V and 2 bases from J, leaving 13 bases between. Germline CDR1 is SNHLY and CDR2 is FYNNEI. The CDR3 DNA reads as TGTGCCAGCAGATCCCGGGACCGAAACACCGGGGAGCTGTTTTTT. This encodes CASRSRDRNTGELFF.

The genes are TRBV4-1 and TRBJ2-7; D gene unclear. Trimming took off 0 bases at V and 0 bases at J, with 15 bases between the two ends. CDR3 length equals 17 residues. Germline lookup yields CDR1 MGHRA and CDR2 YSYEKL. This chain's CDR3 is CASSQDSGRRSSYEQYF. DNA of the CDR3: TGCGCCAGCAGCCAAGATTCTGGTAGGCGGAGCTCCTACGAGCAGTACTTC.

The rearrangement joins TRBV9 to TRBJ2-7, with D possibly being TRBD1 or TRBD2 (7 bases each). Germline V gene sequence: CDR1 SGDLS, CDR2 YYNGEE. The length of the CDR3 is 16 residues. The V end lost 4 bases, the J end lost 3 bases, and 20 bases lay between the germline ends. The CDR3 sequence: CASSPGGGATDYEQYF. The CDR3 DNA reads TGTGCCAGCAGCCCAGGGGGGGGTGCTACTGACTACGAGCAGTACTTC.

In DNA form, the CDR3 reads TGTGCCAGCAGCTTGGCAGTTCTAGCGGGAACAGATACGCAGTATTTT. It encodes CASSLAVLAGTDTQYF. This chain connects TRBV5-6 to TRBJ2-3; 9 bases match TRBD2. The V and J ends lost 0 bases and 3 bases, in that order; junction bases with no gene match: 5. The germline gives CDR1 SGHDT, CDR2 YYEEEE. The CDR3 is 16 amino acids.

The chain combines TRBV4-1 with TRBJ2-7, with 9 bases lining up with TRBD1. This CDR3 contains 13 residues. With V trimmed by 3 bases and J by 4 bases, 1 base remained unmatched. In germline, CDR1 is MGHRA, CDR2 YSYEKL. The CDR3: CASSQDRGYEQYF. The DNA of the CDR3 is TGCGCCAGCAGCCAGGACAGGGGTTACGAGCAGTACTTC.

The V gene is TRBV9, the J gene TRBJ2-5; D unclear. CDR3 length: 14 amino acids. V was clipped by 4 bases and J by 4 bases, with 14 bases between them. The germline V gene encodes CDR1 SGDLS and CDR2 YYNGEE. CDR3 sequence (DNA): TGTGCCAGCAGCCCCAGAGGCTTAGGAGAGACCCAGTACTTC. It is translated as CASSPRGLGETQYF.

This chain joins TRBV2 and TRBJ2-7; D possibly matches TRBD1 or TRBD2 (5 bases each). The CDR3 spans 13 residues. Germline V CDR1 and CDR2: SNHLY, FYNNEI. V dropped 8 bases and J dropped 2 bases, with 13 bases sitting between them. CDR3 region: CASARDGTYEQYF. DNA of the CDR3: TGTGCCAGCGCAAGGGACGGTACCTACGAGCAGTACTTC.

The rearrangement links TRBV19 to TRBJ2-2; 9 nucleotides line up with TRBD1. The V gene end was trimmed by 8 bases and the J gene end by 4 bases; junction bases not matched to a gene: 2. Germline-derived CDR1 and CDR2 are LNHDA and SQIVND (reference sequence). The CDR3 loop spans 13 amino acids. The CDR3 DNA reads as TGTGCCAGTCCGGGACAGGGCACCGGGGAGCTGTTTTTT. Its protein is CASPGQGTGELFF.

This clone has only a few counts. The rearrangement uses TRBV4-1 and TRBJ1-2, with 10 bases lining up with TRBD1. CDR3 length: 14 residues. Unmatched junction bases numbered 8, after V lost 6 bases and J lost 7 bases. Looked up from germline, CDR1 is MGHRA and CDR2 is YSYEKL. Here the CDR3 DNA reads TGCGCCAGCAGTCGAGCCGGGACAGGGGTTGGCTACACCTTC. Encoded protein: CASSRAGTGVGYTF.

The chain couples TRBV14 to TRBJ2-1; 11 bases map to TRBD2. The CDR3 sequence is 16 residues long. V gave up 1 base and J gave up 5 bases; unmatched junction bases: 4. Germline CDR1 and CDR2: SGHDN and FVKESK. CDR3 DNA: TGTGCCAGCAGCCAAGGGGCTAGCGGGAGGAACAATGAGCAGTTCTTC. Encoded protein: CASSQGASGRNNEQFF.

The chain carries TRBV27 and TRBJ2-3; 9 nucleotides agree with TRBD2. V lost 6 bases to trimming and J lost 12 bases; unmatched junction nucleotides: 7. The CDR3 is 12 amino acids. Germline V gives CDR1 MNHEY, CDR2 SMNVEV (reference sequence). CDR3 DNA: TGTGCCAGCAGGACCCTAGCGGGACTTCAGTATTTT. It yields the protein CASRTLAGLQYF.

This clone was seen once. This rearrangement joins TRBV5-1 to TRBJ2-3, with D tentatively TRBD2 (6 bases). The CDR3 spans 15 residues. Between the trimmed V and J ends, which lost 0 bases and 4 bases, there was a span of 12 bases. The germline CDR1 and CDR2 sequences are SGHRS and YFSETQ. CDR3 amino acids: CASSLEPSDADTQYF. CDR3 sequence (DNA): TGCGCCAGCAGCTTGGAGCCTAGCGACGCAGATACGCAGTATTTT.

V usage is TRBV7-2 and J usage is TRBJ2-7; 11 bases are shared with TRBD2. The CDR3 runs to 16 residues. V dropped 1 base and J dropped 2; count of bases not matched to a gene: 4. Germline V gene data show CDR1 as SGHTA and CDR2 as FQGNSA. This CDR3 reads CASSLGTSGSPYEQYF. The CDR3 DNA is TGTGCCAGCAGCTTAGGGACTAGCGGGTCTCCCTACGAGCAGTACTTC.

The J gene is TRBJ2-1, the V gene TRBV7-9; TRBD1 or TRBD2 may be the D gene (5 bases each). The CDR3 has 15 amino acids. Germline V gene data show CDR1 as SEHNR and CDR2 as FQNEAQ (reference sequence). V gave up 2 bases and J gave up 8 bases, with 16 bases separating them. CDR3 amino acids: CASSLLVQGTDEQFF. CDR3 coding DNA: TGTGCCAGCAGCTTACTCGTGCAAGGGACGGATGAGCAGTTCTTC.

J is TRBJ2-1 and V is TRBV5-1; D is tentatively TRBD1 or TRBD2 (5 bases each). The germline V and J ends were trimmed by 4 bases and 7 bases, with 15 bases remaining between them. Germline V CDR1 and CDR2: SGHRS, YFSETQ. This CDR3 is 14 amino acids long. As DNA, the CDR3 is TGCGCCAGCAGCCTCTCAGGGCGAGGGAATGAGCAGTTCTTC. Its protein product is CASSLSGRGNEQFF.